The 6 T cell receptor beta chains presented below share a single source sample, sequenced in a study of blood T cell repertoires in COVID-19. Only in-frame clones appear in the TCRdb table, and some are missing; sequencing was by immunoSEQ multiplex PCR. The sample lists about 85,000 clones, roughly 90% occurring once. Sequencing used peripheral blood. These receptor sequences come from a man aged 45 to 65 with acute or convalescent COVID-19.

The chain employs TRBV27 and TRBJ2-7; a possible D gene is TRBD1 (6 bases). The CDR3 is 18 residues long. The V and J ends lost 6 bases and 2 bases respectively, with 26 bases between them. Germline loops: CDR1 MNHEY, CDR2 SMNVEV (reference sequence). The CDR3 region is CASSRLTTTGHKTYEQYF. CDR3 nucleotides: TGTGCCAGCAGCCGATTAACTACCACAGGGCATAAGACCTACGAGCAGTACTTC.

This chain connects TRBV14 to TRBJ2-2, with a tentative D call TRBD2 (5 bases). The CDR3 runs to 18 residues. CDR1 and CDR2 from the germline V gene are SGHDN and FVKESK. V gave up 4 bases and J gave up 1 base, with 19 bases separating them. DNA for the CDR3: TGTGCCAGCAGCCTTTTCGCGGCGCCCGCGGGGAACACCGGGGAGCTGTTTTTT. This gives the protein CASSLFAAPAGNTGELFF.

The chain has TRBV6-5 and TRBJ2-3; 8 bases line up with TRBD1. The CDR3 has 13 amino acids. With 4 bases clipped from V and 10 bases from J, the junction kept 7 bases outside the gene matches. From germline, CDR1 is MNHEY and CDR2 SVGAGI. DNA for the CDR3: TGTGCCAGCAGTTTCGCGGACAGGGACGCGCAGTATTTT. It specifies CASSFADRDAQYF.

This sequence joins TRBV6-6 and TRBJ2-1; 7 positions agree with TRBD2. V lost 6 bases, J lost 7 bases, and 9 bases stayed unmatched. The V gene's germline CDR1 is MNHNY and CDR2 SVGAGI (reference sequence). The CDR3 runs 14 residues. In DNA form, the CDR3 reads TGTGCCAGCAGCAAAGGACTAGAAGGTAATGAGCAGTTCTTC. It translates to CASSKGLEGNEQFF.

There are a few counts of this clone. The rearrangement joins TRBV28 to TRBJ2-3, with a weak D call TRBD1 (6 bases). Per the germline V gene, CDR1 is MDHEN and CDR2 is SYDVKM. V gave up 5 bases and J gave up 0 bases, with 12 bases separating them. The CDR3 is 15 amino acids. The CDR3 sequence: CASSTGTTSTDTQYF. CDR3 bases: TGTGCCAGCAGTACCGGGACAACTAGCACAGATACGCAGTATTTT. Complete variable domain (other parts from reference TRBV28 and TRBJ2-3): DVKVTQSSRYLVKRTGEKVFLECVQDMDHENMFWYRQDPGLGLRLIYFSYDVKMKEKGDIPEGYSVSREKKERFSLILESASTNQTSMYLCASSTGTTSTDTQYFGPGTRLTVL.

The chain carries TRBV27 and TRBJ2-1, with 8 bases lining up with TRBD2. Germline V gene sequence: CDR1 MNHEY, CDR2 SMNVEV (reference sequence). V was pared by 4 bases and J by 6 bases, with 5 bases of the junction left unmatched. This CDR3 is 14 amino acids long. The CDR3 DNA is TGTGCCAGCAGTTATTTAGCGGGATCCAATGAGCAGTTCTTC. This encodes CASSYLAGSNEQFF.